This passage covers 15 T cell receptor beta chains from one sample sequenced in a study of beta chain features in type 1 diabetes listed by TCRdb under 2018. Library preparation employed the immunoSEQ multiplex PCR assay. The entire isolated RNA was reverse transcribed using the High Capacity cDNA Reverse Transcription Kit, and thus expressed TCRB transcripts were sequenced. TCRdb mirrors the immuneACCESS table, restricted to in-frame sequences. Some clones are absent from its copies; in checked studies, under half trace to an unresolved V gene, and the reason for the others is unknown. The sample table lists 350,000 to 400,000 clones, roughly 15% of them with a count of one. Of the sample, around 0.02% falls within the top ten clones. The sequenced sample consisted of naive CD4+ T cells from blood. The cell subset or site label on this specimen signifies: true naive CD4+ T cells. These receptor sequences come from a young woman in good health.

The chain combines TRBV2 with TRBJ2-3; 12 nucleotides agree with TRBD1. The ends lost 5 bases at V and 4 bases at J; junction bases unmatched: 4. The CDR3 is 15 amino acids. From germline, CDR1 is SNHLY and CDR2 FYNNEI. CDR3 coding DNA: TGTGCCAGCAGTTGGGACAGGGGGCGTCCAGATACGCAGTATTTT. This encodes CASSWDRGRPDTQYF.

This clone was picked up a small number of times. This chain links TRBV28 with TRBJ1-2, with D perhaps TRBD1 (6 bases). The ends were cut back, 6 bases at V and 3 bases at J, with 20 bases in the middle. In germline, CDR1 is MDHEN, CDR2 SYDVKM. The CDR3 covers 16 residues. The CDR3 sequence: CASRDSSGQWHYGYTF. CDR3 coding DNA: TGTGCCAGCAGGGACTCATCAGGACAGTGGCACTATGGCTACACCTTC.

The chain couples TRBV4-2 to TRBJ2-1; a weak D match, TRBD1 (5 bases). CDR1 and CDR2 (germline): LGHNA, YNFKEQ. V was trimmed by 5 bases and J by 0 bases, leaving 11 bases between them. This CDR3 has 15 residues. The CDR3 loop reads CASSSDTYSYNEQFF. In DNA form, the CDR3 reads TGTGCCAGCAGCTCGGACACATACTCCTACAATGAGCAGTTCTTC.

In this sample, this clone turned up a few times. The V call is TRBV5-1, the J call TRBJ2-3, with TRBD2 identical over 12 bases. Per germline, CDR1 SGHRS and CDR2 YFSETQ. This CDR3 comprises 16 residues. Germline trimming cut 4 bases from V and 3 bases from J; bases unmatched to any gene: 6. CDR3 nucleotides: TGCGCCAGCAGCACCCTAGCGGGAGGGCCAACAGATACGCAGTATTTT. Encoded protein: CASSTLAGGPTDTQYF. Full variable domain (missing parts from reference TRBV5-1 and TRBJ2-3): KAGVTQTPRYLIKTRGQQVTLSCSPISGHRSVSWYQQTPGQGLQFLFEYFSETQRNKGNFPGRFSGRQFSNSRSEMNVSTLELGDSALYLCASSTLAGGPTDTQYFGPGTRLTVL.

The CDR3 coding sequence is TGCGCCAGCAGCCACGGACTCGCCTACGAGCAGTACTTC. Its translation: CASSHGLAYEQYF. The chain joins TRBV4-1 to TRBJ2-7; TRBD2 is a possible D gene (5 bases). The CDR3 is made up of 13 amino acids. V was trimmed by 3 bases and J by 2 bases, leaving 8 bases between them. Germline V gene lookup returns CDR1 MGHRA and CDR2 YSYEKL.

This clone was counted between two and nine times. This rearrangement joins TRBV15 to TRBJ2-5, with TRBD2 matching 8 bases. The trim removed 1 base at V and 5 bases at J, leaving 6 bases unmatched. This CDR3 spans 15 amino acids. The germline V gene has CDR1 LNHNV and CDR2 YYDKDF (reference sequence). CDR3 in DNA: TGTGCCACCAGCAGAGCAGCGGGAGTCGCCGAGACCCAGTACTTC. Its translation is CATSRAAGVAETQYF.

On this clone itself: This CDR3 is also generated by other DNA sequences in the sample. The V and J genes are TRBV29-1 and TRBJ1-1, with a possible D match to TRBD1 (5 bases). There are 13 residues in the CDR3. Germline lookup yields CDR1 SQVTM and CDR2 ANQGSEA. Trimming removed 4 bases at V and 1 base at J, with 10 bases between. The CDR3 loop reads CSVGQGRNTEAFF. The CDR3 nucleotides read TGCAGCGTTGGGCAGGGTAGGAACACTGAAGCTTTCTTT.

The rearrangement links TRBV15 to TRBJ1-4; tentative D call: TRBD1 (5 bases). V dropped 0 bases and J dropped 8 bases, with 13 bases sitting between them. The germline gives CDR1 LNHNV, CDR2 YYDKDF (reference sequence). The CDR3 is 15 residues long. The CDR3 spells CATSRDQGADEKLFF. The CDR3 DNA sequence: TGTGCCACCAGCAGAGATCAAGGGGCTGACGAAAAACTGTTTTTT.

This chain's CDR3 is CASSSRGVATHNEQFF. The CDR3 DNA reads TGTGCCAGCAGCTCCCGAGGCGTGGCGACCCACAATGAGCAGTTCTTC. This sequence joins TRBV11-2 and TRBJ2-1; no reliable D call. The CDR3 extends over 16 amino acids. V was cut by 4 bases and J by 5 bases, with 18 bases left in between. Germline V gives CDR1 SGHAT, CDR2 FQNNGV.

This chain joins TRBV28 and TRBJ2-7; 9 bases agree with TRBD1. The CDR3 consists of 14 residues. V dropped 6 bases and J dropped 6; count of bases not matched to a gene: 9. Germline CDR1 MDHEN, CDR2 SYDVKM. The chain's CDR3 is CASSSGQGSGEQYF. The CDR3 region has the DNA TGTGCCAGCAGCTCGGGACAGGGAAGTGGCGAGCAGTACTTC.

This clone was counted a few times. The chain employs TRBV19 and TRBJ2-7, with 7 bases identical to TRBD1. CDR1 LNHDA and CDR2 SQIVND come from the germline V gene (reference sequence). With V trimmed by 0 bases and J by 3 bases, 8 bases remained unmatched. There are 16 residues in the CDR3. As DNA, the CDR3 is TGTGCCAGTAGTATAGATCTCGGGACAGCCAACTACGAGCAGTACTTC. Translation gives CASSIDLGTANYEQYF.

This clone occurred a few times. V is TRBV30 and J is TRBJ2-3; 9 bases map to TRBD1. Trimming removed 0 bases from V and 7 bases from J; junction bases left unmatched: 8. Germline V lookup: CDR1 GTSNPN, CDR2 SVGIG (reference sequence). The CDR3 has 15 residues. The CDR3 DNA follows: TGTGCCTGGAGTGTGTTACAGGGGGCGCAAAATACGCAGTATTTT. Its protein product is CAWSVLQGAQNTQYF.

This clone turned up a few times. The J gene is TRBJ1-2, the V gene TRBV4-3; maybe TRBD1 (5 bases). The V end was cut by 4 bases, the J end by 3 bases, with 15 bases between. Germline V gene lookup returns CDR1 LGHNA and CDR2 YSLEER. CDR3 length equals 15 residues. CDR3 loop: CASSRTFGTHYGYTF. For the CDR3, the DNA is TGCGCCAGCAGCCGAACATTCGGGACTCACTATGGCTACACCTTC.

This clone has more than one count but fewer than ten. The chain uses TRBV7-2 and TRBJ2-5; D unresolved. The germline V gene encodes CDR1 SGHTA and CDR2 FQGNSA. V lost 5 bases to trimming and J lost 8 bases, with 15 bases between them. This CDR3 contains 13 residues. CDR3 sequence: CASSIRLTPTQYF. CDR3 DNA sequence: TGTGCCAGCAGCATACGACTGACCCCAACCCAGTACTTC.

The V call is TRBV14, the J call TRBJ1-1; maybe TRBD1 (6 bases). Germline V gene sequence: CDR1 SGHDN, CDR2 FVKESK. This CDR3 spans 15 amino acids. Trimming stripped 1 base from V and 3 bases from J, with 12 bases between. CDR3 sequence: CASSQVQGSYTEAFF. The CDR3 DNA follows: TGTGCCAGCAGCCAAGTCCAGGGGTCCTACACTGAAGCTTTCTTT.